Detailed here is one T cell receptor beta chain. Antigen: not known. This record belongs to a study of OX40 agonist ivuxolimab in advanced cancers. Study background: An agonistic human IgG2 monoclonal antibody against OX40 (CD134) was given. Findings and limits, study-wide: Among the lowest peripheral clonal expansion occurred in 0.1-3.0 mg/kg partial responders. What antigens the expanded peripheral T cells recognized was never established.

Using immunoSEQ multiplex PCR, the repertoire was profiled, and TCRdb retains in-frame clones only, with some absent. The sample has some 45,000 clones, roughly 90% seen once. The germline CDR1 and CDR2 sequences are MRHNA and SNTAGT. The CDR3 totals 14 residues. Deletions cut 5 bases from V and 5 bases from J, with 12 bases between. The timepoints at which blood was sampled were baseline, cycle 4 day 1, and cycle 7 day 1. This chain connects TRBV6-4 to TRBJ1-4, with D perhaps TRBD1 (5 bases). This clonotype was obtained from an adult with an advanced solid tumor such as melanoma, head and neck, liver or kidney cancer. This specimen was CD4+ or CD8+ T cells sorted from blood, taken in a trial of the OX40 agonist ivuxolimab. The CDR3 reads CASSSGTGNEKLFF. CDR3 nucleotides: TGTGCCAGCAGTTCCGGGACGGGCAATGAAAAACTGTTTTTT.